Below, 19 T cell receptor beta chains from the same sample are listed, as sequenced in a study of tumor-infiltrating lymphocytes in primary liver carcinoma (dated by TCRdb to the late 2010s). Sequencer: Illumina HiSeq 2500. Starting from about 500 ng total RNA, TCRbeta-specific cDNA was produced by reverse transcription with a constant-region primer and ProtoScript II reverse transcriptase. TCRbeta libraries were built with three nested multiplex PCR rounds, a slightly modified ARM-PCR procedure. Each of the first two PCR rounds ran for approximately 10 cycles using multiplex TRBV1-TRBV30 forward primers together with a Cbeta reverse primer. Using fastp at Q25 and MiXCR, TCRdb reprocessed the public reads and kept productive beta chains. A single entry per CDR3 protein holds the most common genes and DNA from its merged rows. The sample records about 200,000 distinct CDR3 sequences, around 60% of which are singletons. The ten largest clonotypes hold under 7.5% of the sample.

Blood RNA was extracted from unsorted whole blood with TRIzol reagent; germline DNA came from the DNeasy Blood & Tissue kit. The sample taken for sequencing was peripheral blood. These receptors all stem from a woman aged 55-69 years with primary liver carcinoma and hepatitis B virus infection.

The sample holds many counts of this clonotype. This sequence joins TRBV4-1 and TRBJ2-1; D is perhaps TRBD2 (6 bases). The CDR3 is 15 residues long. Germline V gene lookup returns CDR1 MGHRA and CDR2 YSYEKL. Trimming pared 3 bases from V and 2 bases from J, leaving 11 bases between. The CDR3 is CASSHGGTAYNEQFF. CDR3 sequence (DNA): TGCGCCAGCAGCCATGGGGGGACTGCCTACAATGAGCAGTTCTTC.

The genes are TRBV2 and TRBJ2-3, with 12 bases lining up with TRBD2. The germline gives CDR1 SNHLY, CDR2 FYNNEI. This CDR3 is 17 amino acids long. V lost 3 bases and J lost 4; bases outside the gene matches: 8. The CDR3, as DNA: TGTGCCAGCAGTGACCTCCTACTAGCGGGAGGCGCAGATACGCAGTATTTT. This translates into CASSDLLLAGGADTQYF.

Worth noting for this clonotype: One end of the junction varies from germline; a read error may be responsible. The gene calls are TRBV5-1 and TRBJ1-4; no firm D call. Germline lookup yields CDR1 SGHRS and CDR2 YFSETQ. The length of the CDR3 is 13 residues. CDR3 bases: TGCGCCAGCAGCTTGGGCCGATATGAAAGACTGTTTTTT. Its protein product is CASSLGRYERLFF. Drawing the rest from reference TRBV5-1 and TRBJ1-4, the complete variable domain is KAGVTQTPRYLIKTRGQQVTLSCSPISGHRSVSWYQQTPGQGLQFLFEYFSETQRNKGNFPGRFSGRQFSNSRSEMNVSTLELGDSALYLCASSLGRYERLFFGSGTQLSVL.

The chain has TRBV28 and TRBJ2-5; TRBD2 matches at 9 bases. V shed 4 bases, J shed 4 bases, and the junction held 16 bases outside the gene matches. The CDR3 loop spans 18 amino acids. The germline gives CDR1 MDHEN, CDR2 SYDVKM. This CDR3 reads CASSSGGHSGSRRETQYF. The CDR3, as DNA: TGTGCCAGCAGTTCGGGCGGGCATAGCGGGAGTCGCAGAGAGACCCAGTACTTC.

This rearrangement joins TRBV28 to TRBJ1-5, with TRBD1 matching 7 bases. The J segment lost 6 bases and the V segment lost 6 bases, leaving 8 bases of the junction unmatched. Germline CDR1 reads MDHEN; CDR2 reads SYDVKM. The CDR3 length is 14 residues. The CDR3 loop is CASSHDRAPQPQHF. Here the CDR3 DNA reads TGTGCCAGCAGCCATGACAGGGCGCCTCAGCCCCAGCATTTT.

This clonotype came up many times. The chain carries TRBV4-1 and TRBJ2-3; D is possibly TRBD2 (6 bases). The CDR3 loop spans 17 amino acids. CDR1 and CDR2 (germline): MGHRA, YSYEKL. Between the trimmed V and J ends, which lost 4 bases and 2 bases, there was a span of 19 bases. The CDR3 protein is CASSPEVGGLTTDTQYF. In nucleotides, the CDR3 is TGCGCCAGCAGCCCCGAGGTCGGAGGGCTTACCACAGATACGCAGTATTTT.

This clonotype was detected once. Without the conserved terminal phenylalanine or tryptophan, this CDR3 likely stems from a read error. The limits of the CDR3 on the DNA are not certain, so only TCRdb's listed CDR3 is given. The chain combines TRBV11-2 with TRBJ2-7. With termini counted, the CDR3 has 12 amino acids. Germline V lookup: CDR1 SGHAT, CDR2 FQNNGV. The CDR3 protein is CASTDYGAEQYL.

Of note for this clonotype: Being one base from a much bigger clone, this may be a read error. The chain recombines TRBV12-3 or TRBV12-4 with TRBJ2-5; 11 bases line up with TRBD1. The CDR3 contains 14 residues. J gave up 5 bases and V 6 bases, and 5 bases lay outside the gene matches. The CDR3 spells CASSGQGAWETQYF. Here the CDR3 DNA reads TGTGCCAGCAGCGGACAGGGGGCGTGGGAGACCCAGTACTTC.

In this sample, this clonotype turned up a few times. A much larger clone differs from this one at a single base, so this may be a read error. This chain connects TRBV12-3 or TRBV12-4 to TRBJ1-5, with TRBD1 as a possible D gene (6 bases). CDR3 length equals 12 residues. CDR3 region: CSSSSQGQPQHF. DNA for the CDR3: TGTTCCAGCAGCTCACAGGGACAGCCCCAGCATTTT.

Many counts were recorded for this clonotype. J is TRBJ2-1 and V is TRBV4-1, with TRBD2 matching 11 bases. This CDR3 has 17 residues. The J segment lost 10 bases and the V segment lost 0 bases, leaving 11 bases of the junction unmatched. Looked up from germline, CDR1 is MGHRA and CDR2 is YSYEKL. CDR3 coding DNA: TGCGCCAGCAGCCAAGAGGGGACTAGCGGACCGGGGGGGGAGCAGTTCTTC. It yields the protein CASSQEGTSGPGGEQFF.

This clonotype was observed a few times. This chain links TRBV7-9 with TRBJ2-3; D not certain. Trimming shortened V by 2 bases and J by 5 bases, and 14 bases separated the two germline ends. Germline CDR1 and CDR2: SEHNR and FQNEAQ (reference sequence). CDR3 length: 15 amino acids. For the CDR3, the DNA is TGTGCCAGCAGCTTATCCTTATCGCCTCGAGATACGCAGTATTTT. Its translation: CASSLSLSPRDTQYF.

With respect to this clonotype: A much larger clone is a single base away; this may be a read error. Because it lacks the conserved phenylalanine or tryptophan at the end, this CDR3 is likely a read error. The V and J genes are TRBV6-5 and TRBJ1-2; D not certain. Germline V gene lookup returns CDR1 MNHEY and CDR2 SVGAGI. The CDR3 has 13 amino acids. The germline V and J ends were trimmed by 2 bases and 4 bases, with 8 bases remaining between them. CDR3 sequence: CASSYRAGYGYTL. DNA of the CDR3: TGTGCCAGCAGTTACAGGGCTGGCTATGGCTACACCCTC.

On this clonotype itself: With a much larger clone just one base away, this may be a read error. The chain joins TRBV6-2 or TRBV6-3 to TRBJ2-7, with D possibly matching TRBD1 (5 bases). CDR1 is MNHEY, CDR2 SVGEGT, per germline. The V and J ends lost 7 bases and 2 bases respectively, with 9 bases between them. This CDR3 spans 12 amino acids. This chain's CDR3 is CASNRLTYEQYF. The CDR3 nucleotides read TGTGCCAGCAACAGGCTTACCTACGAGCAGTACTTC.

The chain recombines TRBV7-9 with TRBJ2-5; D remains ambiguous. The CDR3 length is 12 residues. Germline-derived CDR1 and CDR2 are SEHNR and FQNEAQ (reference sequence). V shed 4 bases and J shed 5 bases, with 8 bases lying between them. CDR3 loop: CASSWGGETQYF. CDR3 nucleotide sequence: TGTGCCAGCAGCTGGGGTGGGGAGACCCAGTACTTC.

This chain connects TRBV6-1 to TRBJ1-6, with TRBD1 matching over 9 bases. The CDR3 is 14 residues long. The V and J ends lost 5 bases and 11 bases, in that order; junction bases with no gene match: 7. Germline V gene lookup returns CDR1 MNHNS and CDR2 SASEGT. The CDR3 protein is CASSSDRGLTPLHF. The CDR3 DNA sequence: TGTGCCAGCAGTTCCGACAGGGGGTTGACACCCCTCCACTTT.

With regard to this clonotype: Sequence at one end of the junction differs from germline and may be a read error. The rearrangement uses TRBV6-5 and TRBJ2-7, with 11 positions matching TRBD2. Germline-derived CDR1 and CDR2 are MNHEY and SVGAGI. This CDR3 region has 15 residues. The chain's CDR3 is CASSVLAGVSYEQHF. The CDR3 DNA is TGTGCCAGCTCCGTACTAGCGGGAGTCTCCTACGAGCAGCATTTC.

Details on this clonotype: Given the absence of the conserved phenylalanine or tryptophan at the CDR3 end, a read error is likely. V usage is TRBV11-3 and J usage is TRBJ2-5; 10 nucleotides match TRBD1. The V gene's germline CDR1 is SGHNT and CDR2 YENEEA. The CDR3 has 18 residues. This CDR3 is CASSLELATGGRQETQYY. The CDR3 DNA follows: TGTGCCAGCAGTTTAGAGTTGGCGACAGGGGGCCGGCAAGAGACCCAGTACTAC.

The rearrangement uses TRBV7-3 and TRBJ2-3; 11 bases agree with TRBD1. J gave up 4 bases and V 1 base, and 4 bases lay outside the gene matches. The CDR3 is 16 amino acids. Germline V CDR1 and CDR2: SGHTA, FQGTGA. The DNA for the CDR3 is TGTGCCAGCAGCTTAAAAGGGACAGGGGGTCCAGATACGCAGTATTTT. Residues: CASSLKGTGGPDTQYF.

As to this clonotype: A read error is possible here, since a much larger clone lies one base away. The CDR3 DNA is TGTGCCAGCAGTTACTGGACTAGCGGGCGTAGCACAGATACGCAGTATTTT. This translates into CASSYWTSGRSTDTQYF. V and J are TRBV6-5 and TRBJ2-3, with 11 positions matching TRBD2. This CDR3 is built from 17 residues. Germline V lookup: CDR1 MNHEY, CDR2 SVGAGI. V was clipped by 1 base and J by 0 bases; unmatched bases: 3.